Detailed here is one TCR beta chain. Its antigen remains unidentified. No ophthalmopathy progression within 18 months constituted stable Graves' hyperthyroidism. Patients aged 18 to 65 had newly diagnosed hyperthyroidism lasting under 2 months. This record comes from a study of T cells in Graves' hyperthyroidism and ophthalmopathy. Points from the study as a whole: The model identified upcoming ophthalmopathy a median approximately six months ahead of onset.

RNA transcripts were the template for amplifying TCR beta CDR3 regions. When the TCR CDR3 underwent first-round RT-PCR, the HTBI primer set was used. MiXCR, applied by TCRdb to the multiplex PCR reads, yields one record per CDR3 protein. The top ten clones hold nearly 8.5% of a sample with about 540,000 distinct CDR3 sequences, around 45% of them seen once. In germline, CDR1 is LNHNV, CDR2 YYDKDF (reference sequence). The CDR3 has 13 amino acids. Germline trimming cut 5 bases from V and 5 bases from J; bases unmatched to any gene: 6. Sequencing was carried out using peripheral blood or thyroid tissue (not recorded which). This chain joins TRBV15 and TRBJ2-7; 7 bases fit TRBD1. The sequence derives from a woman under 30 with Graves' hyperthyroidism. The CDR3, as DNA: TGTGCCACCAGCGTAAAGGGGGCGAACGAGCAGTACTTC. Translated, it gives CATSVKGANEQYF.